This T cell receptor (beta chain) stems from a study of T cell responses to AZD1222 COVID-19 vaccine (dated by TCRdb to the early 2020s). In the study overall: A total of around 240 trial participants underwent TCR sequencing, of whom 200 to 220 had received two doses of AZD1222 and some 25 had received two doses of the MenACWY control vaccine. Trial participants were enrolled into age subgroups of 18-55, 56-69 and 70-plus years, which contained roughly 140, 27 and 60 TCR-sequenced participants, respectively. The paper's findings and limits, for the study overall: Because no day 14 peak-response samples were available, repertoires were characterized only after the peak T cell response. Conclusions about previously exposed vaccinees are limited because only six or seven AZD1222 recipients were SARS-CoV-2 seropositive at baseline. Reportedly, close to half of the unique spike-specific TCRs recognized epitopes lying outside the regions that are mutated in the B.1.351 and B.1.1.7 variants. After two AZD1222 doses, both the breadth and the depth of spike-specific TCRs were significantly higher than at day 0 and than in MenACWY recipients. CD4 TCRs associated with the vaccine covered the entire spike protein, and the dominant responses were in regions 160-218 and 743-854. Participants were mostly white British and included more females than males, and it was suggested by the authors that clonal diversity may have been underestimated. The 56-69-year group was small, and its depth increase did not reach significance, likely because of low power.

The germline V gene provides CDR1 SGDLS and CDR2 YYNGEE. Trimming removed 4 bases from V and 3 bases from J, leaving 17 bases between the germline ends. Inclusive of the bounding cysteine and phenylalanine, the CDR3 is 15 residues long. Only the CDR3 DNA is retained, 45 bases long and in frame from the first base. Read against the paper, the sample's time point label means: about 28 days (+/-7) after the second vaccine dose. Because spike-specific TCR depth and breadth did not differ between the two schedules, AZD1222 recipients who got a second dose at roughly 4 weeks were pooled with those who got a second dose at roughly 12 weeks. Vaccinee samples came from UK trials COV001 and COV002, including a single-blind randomized controlled phase 2/3 trial of AZD1222 (ChAdOx1 nCoV-19) in healthy adults. For TCRbeta chain sequencing, PBMC samples from trial participants were taken at day 0 and at day 28 after the second dose.

Of note for this clone: This receptor's antigen is unknown. Per-base qualities were not stored, and no clone one base away is much larger.

The CDR3 regions of human TCRbeta chains were analyzed by immunosequencing. The published analysis was carried out like this. TCRs in the repertoires were compared against a reference library of SARS-CoV-2-specific TCRs that had been generated with the MIRA antigen-specificity platform. Breadth was defined as the fraction of unique TCRs that were SARS-CoV-2-associated. Depth was defined as the fraction of total T cells that were SARS-CoV-2-associated. Using the MIRA data, every spike-specific TCR was mapped to the spike region that the TCR reacted to and assigned to either a CD4 or a CD8 class. Log10-transformed breadth and depth values were compared by one-way ANOVA with Sidak's multiple comparisons tests. In its TCRdb copy, this immuneACCESS table keeps in-frame sequences only and misses some clones. Where compared with another copy, unresolved V genes explain less than half of these, and the others have no known cause. V, J and clone size were drawn from that table, and D and trimming were deduced from the DNA. The sample yields 160,000 or so clones; about 90% were counted once. The ten largest clones take up about a tenth of the sample.

The chain is made from TRBV9 and TRBJ2-7, with the D call tentatively TRBD1 or TRBD2, each fitting 7 bases. The TCR comes from an adult who received the AZD1222 COVID-19 vaccine. The specimen comprised peripheral blood, sampled 28 days after the second AZD1222 dose. The nucleotide sequence reads as follows: TGTGCCAGCAGCCCAGGGGGGGAGGCTGACTACGAGCAGTACTTC. Translated, it reads CASSPGGEADYEQYF.